Below are 8 T cell receptor beta chains sequenced from a single sample in a study of early T cells in non-severe SARS-CoV-2 infection. Via MiXCR, TCRdb re-called the 5' RACE reads, giving one row per CDR3 protein. The sample holds around 63,000 distinct CDR3 sequences, 9% to 10% seen once. Sequenced here: whole blood, sampled at baseline. Receptors were obtained from an adult who was a healthcare worker with PCR-confirmed SARS-CoV-2 infection or an uninfected control (not recorded which).

This clonotype has only a few counts. The V and J genes are TRBV28 and TRBJ2-7; 7 nucleotides agree with TRBD1. Germline CDR1 is MDHEN and CDR2 is SYDVKM. Trimming cost V 0 bases and J 3 bases; bases outside gene matches: 5. The CDR3 has 15 residues. As DNA, the CDR3 is TGTGCCAGCAGTTTATGGTACGGACAGGACTACGAGCAGTACTTC. It translates to CASSLWYGQDYEQYF. Variable domain in full (rest from reference TRBV28 and TRBJ2-7): DVKVTQSSRYLVKRTGEKVFLECVQDMDHENMFWYRQDPGLGLRLIYFSYDVKMKEKGDIPEGYSVSREKKERFSLILESASTNQTSMYLCASSLWYGQDYEQYFGPGTRLTVT.

This clonotype occurred many times. The genes are TRBV7-6 and TRBJ2-1, with D possibly being TRBD2 (5 bases). Germline V gives CDR1 SGHVS, CDR2 FNYEAQ. This CDR3 contains 12 residues. Trimming cost V 6 bases and J 10 bases, with 13 bases left between them. The CDR3 here is CASSSEGLEQFF. The DNA for the CDR3 is TGTGCCAGCAGTTCCGAGGGATTAGAGCAGTTCTTC. Combining the CDR3 with reference TRBV7-6 and TRBJ2-1 gives the whole variable domain GAGVSQSPRYKVTKRGQDVALRCDPISGHVSLYWYRQALGQGPEFLTYFNYEAQQDKSGLPNDRFSAERPEGSISTLTIQRTEQRDSAMYRCASSSEGLEQFFGPGTRLTVL.

This clonotype has just a few counts. The chain couples TRBV29-1 to TRBJ1-2, with D hard to call. With 6 bases removed from V and 5 bases from J, the gap between germline ends came to 13 bases. This CDR3 has 12 amino acids. Germline CDR1 and CDR2: SQVTM and ANQGSEA. Here the CDR3 DNA reads TGCAGCGTGGCCAGCCTAGAATATGGCTACACCTTC. This gives the protein CSVASLEYGYTF.

The chain links TRBV29-1 to TRBJ2-5; TRBD1 agrees at 9 bases. Per germline, CDR1 SQVTM and CDR2 ANQGSEA. With V trimmed by 0 bases and J by 2 bases, 4 bases remained unmatched. CDR3 size: 15 residues. The CDR3 DNA sequence: TGCAGCGTTGAAGATAAGGACAGGGGACAAGAGACCCAGTACTTC. This codes for CSVEDKDRGQETQYF.

This clonotype was found many times. V is TRBV7-2 and J is TRBJ2-7; possibly TRBD2 for D (5 bases). V lost 1 base to trimming and J lost 3 bases, with 13 bases between them. Germline-derived CDR1 and CDR2 are SGHTA and FQGNSA. This CDR3 contains 15 residues. The CDR3 nucleotides are TGTGCCAGCAGCTTAGAGGGAGCTGGGGTCTACGAGCAGTACTTC. This codes for CASSLEGAGVYEQYF.

The V call is TRBV19, the J call TRBJ1-5; D is perhaps TRBD1 (6 bases). With 7 bases removed from V and 2 bases from J, the gap between germline ends came to 9 bases. The CDR3 loop spans 13 amino acids. Per the germline V gene, CDR1 is LNHDA and CDR2 is SQIVND (reference sequence). CDR3 loop: CASISGGNQPQHF. The DNA of the CDR3 is TGTGCCAGTATCTCAGGGGGCAATCAGCCCCAGCATTTT.

The gene calls are TRBV12-3 or TRBV12-4 and TRBJ1-5, with 8 bases fitting TRBD1. CDR3 length: 15 residues. J lost 3 bases, V lost 5 bases, and 6 bases had no gene match. Written as DNA, the CDR3 is TGTGCCAGCAGTCCAACAGGGGGACCCAATCAGCCCCAGCATTTT. It encodes CASSPTGGPNQPQHF.

This clonotype was recorded at least ten times. The chain couples TRBV18 to TRBJ1-1, with no clear D. Deletions cut 2 bases from V and 3 bases from J, with 7 bases between. The CDR3 is 13 residues long. Looked up from germline, CDR1 is KGHSH and CDR2 is LQKENI. CDR3 region: CASSPIVDTEAFF. In DNA, the CDR3 is TGTGCCAGCTCACCAATCGTGGACACTGAAGCTTTCTTT. Combining the CDR3 with reference TRBV18 and TRBJ1-1 gives the whole variable domain NAGVMQNPRHLVRRRGQEARLRCSPMKGHSHVYWYRQLPEEGLKFMVYLQKENIIDESGMPKERFSAEFPKEGPSILRIQQVVRGDSAAYFCASSPIVDTEAFFGQGTRLTVV.